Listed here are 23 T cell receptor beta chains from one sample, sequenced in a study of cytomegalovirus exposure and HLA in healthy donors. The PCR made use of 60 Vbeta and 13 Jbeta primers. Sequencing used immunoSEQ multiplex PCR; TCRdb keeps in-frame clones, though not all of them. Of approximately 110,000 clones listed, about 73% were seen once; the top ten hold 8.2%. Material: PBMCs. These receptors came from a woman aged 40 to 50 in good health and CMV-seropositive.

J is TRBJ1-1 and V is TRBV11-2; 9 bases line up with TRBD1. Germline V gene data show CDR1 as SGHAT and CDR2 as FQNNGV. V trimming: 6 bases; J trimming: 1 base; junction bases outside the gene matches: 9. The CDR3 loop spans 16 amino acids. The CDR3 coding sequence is TGTGCCAGCAGACCACCGGGACAGGGTAAGAACACTGAAGCTTTCTTT. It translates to CASRPPGQGKNTEAFF.

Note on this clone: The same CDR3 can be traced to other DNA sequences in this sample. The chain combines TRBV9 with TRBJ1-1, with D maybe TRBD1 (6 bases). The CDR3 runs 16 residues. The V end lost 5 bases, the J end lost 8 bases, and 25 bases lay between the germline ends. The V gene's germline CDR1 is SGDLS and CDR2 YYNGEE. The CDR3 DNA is TGTGCCAGCAGAGTCCTTTATTCGGGGGCGGGAGCCGAAGCTTTCTTT. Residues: CASRVLYSGAGAEAFF. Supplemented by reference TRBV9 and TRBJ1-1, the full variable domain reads DSGVTQTPKHLITATGQRVTLRCSPRSGDLSVYWYQQSLDQGLQFLIQYYNGEERAKGNILERFSAQQFPDLHSELNLSSLELGDSALYFCASRVLYSGAGAEAFFGQGTRLTVV.

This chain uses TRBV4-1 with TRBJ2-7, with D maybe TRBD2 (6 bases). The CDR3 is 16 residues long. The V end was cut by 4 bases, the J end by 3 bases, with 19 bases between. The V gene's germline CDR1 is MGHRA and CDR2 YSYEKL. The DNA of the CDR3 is TGCGCCAGCAGCCCGGGGCCGCGGGGTGGTAACTACGAGCAGTACTTC. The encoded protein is CASSPGPRGGNYEQYF.

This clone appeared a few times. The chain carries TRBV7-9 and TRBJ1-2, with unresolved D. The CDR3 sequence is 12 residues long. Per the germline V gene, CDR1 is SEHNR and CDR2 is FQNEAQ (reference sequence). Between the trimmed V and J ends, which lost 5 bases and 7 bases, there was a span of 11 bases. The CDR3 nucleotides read TGTGCCAGCAGCCTCCACTGGGCTGGCTACACCTTC. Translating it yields CASSLHWAGYTF. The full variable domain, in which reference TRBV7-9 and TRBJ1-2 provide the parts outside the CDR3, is DTGVSQNPRHKITKRGQNVTFRCDPISEHNRLYWYRQTLGQGPEFLTYFQNEAQLEKSRLLSDRFSAERPKGSFSTLEIQRTEQGDSAMYLCASSLHWAGYTFGSGTRLTVV.

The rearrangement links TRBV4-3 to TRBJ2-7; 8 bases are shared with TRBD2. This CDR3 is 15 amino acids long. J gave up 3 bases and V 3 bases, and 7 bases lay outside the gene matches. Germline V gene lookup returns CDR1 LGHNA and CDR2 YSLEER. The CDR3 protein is CASSQKTSGNYEQYF. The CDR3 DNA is TGCGCCAGCAGCCAGAAAACTAGCGGAAACTACGAGCAGTACTTC.

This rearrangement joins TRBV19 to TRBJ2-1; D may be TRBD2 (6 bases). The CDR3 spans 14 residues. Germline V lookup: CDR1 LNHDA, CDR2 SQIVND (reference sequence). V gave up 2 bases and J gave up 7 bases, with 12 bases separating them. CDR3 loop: CASSIQGGENEQFF. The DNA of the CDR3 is TGTGCCAGTAGTATACAAGGCGGGGAGAATGAGCAGTTCTTC.

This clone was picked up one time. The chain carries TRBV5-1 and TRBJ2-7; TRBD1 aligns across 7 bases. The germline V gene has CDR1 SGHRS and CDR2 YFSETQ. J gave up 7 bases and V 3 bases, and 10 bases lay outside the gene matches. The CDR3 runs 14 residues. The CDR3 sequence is CASSSTGSPREQYF. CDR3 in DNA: TGCGCCAGCAGCTCGACAGGGTCACCGAGGGAGCAGTACTTC. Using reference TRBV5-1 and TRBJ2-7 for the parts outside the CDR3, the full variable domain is KAGVTQTPRYLIKTRGQQVTLSCSPISGHRSVSWYQQTPGQGLQFLFEYFSETQRNKGNFPGRFSGRQFSNSRSEMNVSTLELGDSALYLCASSSTGSPREQYFGPGTRLTVT.

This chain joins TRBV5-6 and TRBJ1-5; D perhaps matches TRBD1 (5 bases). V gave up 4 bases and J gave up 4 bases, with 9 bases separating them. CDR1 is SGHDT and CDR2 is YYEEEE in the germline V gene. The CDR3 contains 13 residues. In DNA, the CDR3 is TGTGCCAGCAGCCGGGGACTTAATCAGCCCCAGCATTTT. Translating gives CASSRGLNQPQHF.

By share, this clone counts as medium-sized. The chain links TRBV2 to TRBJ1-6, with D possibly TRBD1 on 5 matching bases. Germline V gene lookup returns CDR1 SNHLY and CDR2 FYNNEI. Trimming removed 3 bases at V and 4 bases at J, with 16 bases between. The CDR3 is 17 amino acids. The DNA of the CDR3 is TGTGCCAGCAGTGAGCCGGACACCCGAGGATATAATTCACCCCTCCACTTT. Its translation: CASSEPDTRGYNSPLHF.

This chain's CDR3 is CATKIRSRATGELFF. CDR3 DNA: TGTGCCACTAAAATAAGAAGCAGGGCCACCGGGGAGCTGTTTTTT. The V and J genes are TRBV27 and TRBJ2-2; a weak D match, TRBD1 (5 bases). Germline assignment: CDR1 MNHEY and CDR2 SMNVEV (reference sequence). This CDR3 has 15 residues. The V end lost 10 bases, the J end lost 4 bases, and 19 bases lay between the germline ends.

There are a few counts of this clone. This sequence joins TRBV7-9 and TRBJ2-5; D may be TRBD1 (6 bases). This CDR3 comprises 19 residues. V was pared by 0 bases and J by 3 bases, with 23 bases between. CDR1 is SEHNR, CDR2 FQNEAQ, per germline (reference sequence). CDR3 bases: TGTGCCAGCAGCTTAGCGGTCTATTTTCGACAGGCAGACGAAGAGACCCAGTACTTC. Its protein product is CASSLAVYFRQADEETQYF.

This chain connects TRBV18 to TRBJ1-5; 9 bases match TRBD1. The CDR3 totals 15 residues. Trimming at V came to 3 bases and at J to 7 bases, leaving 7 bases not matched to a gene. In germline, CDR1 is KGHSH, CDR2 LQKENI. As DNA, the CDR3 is TGTGCCAGCTCACCCGGACAGGGGACTAACCAGCCCCAGCATTTT. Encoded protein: CASSPGQGTNQPQHF.

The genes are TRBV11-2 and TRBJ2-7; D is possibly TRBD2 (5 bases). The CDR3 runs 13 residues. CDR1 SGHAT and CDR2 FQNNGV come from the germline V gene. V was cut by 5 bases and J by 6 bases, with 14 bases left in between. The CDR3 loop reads CASSERTAGEQYF. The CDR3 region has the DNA TGTGCCAGCAGCGAAAGGACTGCGGGCGAGCAGTACTTC.

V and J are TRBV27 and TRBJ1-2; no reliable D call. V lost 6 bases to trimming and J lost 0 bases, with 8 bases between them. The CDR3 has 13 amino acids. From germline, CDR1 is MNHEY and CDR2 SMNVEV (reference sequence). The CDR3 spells CASSPTTNYGYTF. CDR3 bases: TGTGCCAGCAGCCCTACCACTAACTATGGCTACACCTTC.

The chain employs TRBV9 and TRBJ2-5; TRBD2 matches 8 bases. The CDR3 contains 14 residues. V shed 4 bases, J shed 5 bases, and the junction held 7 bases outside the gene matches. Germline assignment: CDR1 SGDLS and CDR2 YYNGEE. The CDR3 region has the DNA TGTGCCAGCAGCCCGGGGGGGCCGAAGGAGACCCAGTACTTC. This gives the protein CASSPGGPKETQYF. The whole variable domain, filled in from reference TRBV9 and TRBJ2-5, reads DSGVTQTPKHLITATGQRVTLRCSPRSGDLSVYWYQQSLDQGLQFLIQYYNGEERAKGNILERFSAQQFPDLHSELNLSSLELGDSALYFCASSPGGPKETQYFGPGTRLLVL.

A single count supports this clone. The CDR3 region has the DNA TGTGCCAGCAGCCCTGGACAGGGCCGCACAGATACGCAGTATTTT. Protein product: CASSPGQGRTDTQYF. The rearrangement joins TRBV11-3 to TRBJ2-3; 8 positions agree with TRBD1. V lost 5 bases, J lost 1 base, and 5 bases stayed unmatched. The CDR3 sequence is 15 residues long. Germline V lookup: CDR1 SGHNT, CDR2 YENEEA.

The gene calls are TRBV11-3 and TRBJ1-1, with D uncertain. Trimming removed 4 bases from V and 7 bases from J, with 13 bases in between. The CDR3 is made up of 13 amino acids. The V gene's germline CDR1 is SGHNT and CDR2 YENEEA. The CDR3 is CASSSAGSHEAFF. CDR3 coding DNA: TGTGCCAGCAGCTCGGCGGGGTCCCATGAAGCTTTCTTT.

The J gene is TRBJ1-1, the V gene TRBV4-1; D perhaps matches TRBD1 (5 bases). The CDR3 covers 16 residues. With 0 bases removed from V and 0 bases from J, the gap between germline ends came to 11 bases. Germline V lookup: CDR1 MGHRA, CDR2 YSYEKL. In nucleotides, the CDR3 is TGCGCCAGCAGCCAAGATGGGGCAGTTTTGAACACTGAAGCTTTCTTT. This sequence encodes CASSQDGAVLNTEAFF.

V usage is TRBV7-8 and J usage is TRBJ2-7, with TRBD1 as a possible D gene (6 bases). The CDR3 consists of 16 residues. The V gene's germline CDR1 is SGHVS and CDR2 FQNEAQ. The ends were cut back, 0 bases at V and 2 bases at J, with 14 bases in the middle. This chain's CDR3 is CASSLARQAFAYEQYF. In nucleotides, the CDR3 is TGTGCCAGCAGCTTAGCCAGACAGGCGTTCGCCTACGAGCAGTACTTC.

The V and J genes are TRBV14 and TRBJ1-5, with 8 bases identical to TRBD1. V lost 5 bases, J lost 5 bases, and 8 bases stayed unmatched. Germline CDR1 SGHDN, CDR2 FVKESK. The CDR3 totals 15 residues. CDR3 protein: CASSAGTGRYQPQHF. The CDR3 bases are TGTGCCAGCAGCGCTGGGACAGGACGTTATCAGCCCCAGCATTTT.

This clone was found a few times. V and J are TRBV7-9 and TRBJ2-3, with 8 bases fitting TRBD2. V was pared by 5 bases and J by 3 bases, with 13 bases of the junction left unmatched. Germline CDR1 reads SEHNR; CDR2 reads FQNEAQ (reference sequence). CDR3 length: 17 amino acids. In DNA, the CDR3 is TGTGCCAGCAGCCCCCCATCGGGGGGGCGGGTGACAGATACGCAGTATTTT. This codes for CASSPPSGGRVTDTQYF.

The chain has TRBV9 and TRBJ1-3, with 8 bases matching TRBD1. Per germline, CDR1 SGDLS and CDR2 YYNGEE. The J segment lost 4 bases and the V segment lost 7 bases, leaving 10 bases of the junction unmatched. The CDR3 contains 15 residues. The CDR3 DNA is TGTGCCAGCTCATTCCAGGGGGCTCGCGGAAACACCATATATTTT. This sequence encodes CASSFQGARGNTIYF. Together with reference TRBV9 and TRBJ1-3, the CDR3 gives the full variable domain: DSGVTQTPKHLITATGQRVTLRCSPRSGDLSVYWYQQSLDQGLQFLIQYYNGEERAKGNILERFSAQQFPDLHSELNLSSLELGDSALYFCASSFQGARGNTIYFGEGSWLTVV.

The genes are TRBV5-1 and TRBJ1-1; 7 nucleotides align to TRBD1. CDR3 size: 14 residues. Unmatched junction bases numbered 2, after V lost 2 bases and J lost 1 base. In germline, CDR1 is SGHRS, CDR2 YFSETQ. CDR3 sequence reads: CASSFGQANTEAFF. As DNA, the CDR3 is TGCGCCAGCAGCTTCGGACAGGCGAACACTGAAGCTTTCTTT.